This T cell receptor beta chain came from a study of T cell responses to AZD1222 COVID-19 vaccine (dated by TCRdb to 2020 to 2023). About the investigation overall: AZD1222 recipients with second doses at about 4 weeks or about 12 weeks were pooled, because spike-specific TCR depth and breadth did not differ between schedules. Trial participants were enrolled by age into 18-55, 56-69 and 70-plus year subgroups, with around 150, 28 and 57 TCR-sequenced participants respectively. TCR sequencing covered roughly 230 trial participants: roughly 200 given two doses of AZD1222 and 26 given two doses of MenACWY control vaccine. The paper as a whole reports these results and caveats: In the small 56-69-year group, the increase in depth fell short of significance, most likely because of low power. Spike-specific TCR breadth and depth rose significantly after two AZD1222 doses compared with day 0 and with MenACWY recipients. Because no samples from the day 14 peak response were available, repertoires could be characterized only after the peak T cell response. Only six or seven AZD1222 recipients were SARS-CoV-2 seropositive at baseline, limiting conclusions about previously exposed vaccinees. Epitopes outside the regions mutated in the B.1.351 and B.1.1.7 variants were reportedly recognized by nearly half of the unique spike-specific TCRs. The vaccine-associated CD4 TCRs covered the entire spike protein, and the dominant responses fell in regions 160-218 and 743-854. Most participants were white British and females outnumbered males, and the authors suggested that clonal diversity may have been underestimated.

The time point label, read with the paper, signifies: baseline before first vaccination. Vaccinee samples came from UK trials COV001 and COV002, including a single-blind randomized controlled phase 2/3 trial of AZD1222 (ChAdOx1 nCoV-19) in healthy adults. For TCRbeta chain sequencing, PBMC samples from trial participants were taken at day 0 and at day 28 after the second dose. The CDR3 regions of human TCRbeta chains were subjected to immunosequencing. The study's own analysis went as follows. TCRs in the repertoires were matched against a reference library of SARS-CoV-2-specific TCRs that had been generated with the MIRA antigen-specificity platform. Breadth was defined as the fraction of unique TCRs that were SARS-CoV-2-associated, and depth was defined as the fraction of total T cells that were SARS-CoV-2-associated. Using the MIRA data, each spike-specific TCR was mapped to the spike region that the TCR reacts to and placed in a CD4 or CD8 class. Log10-transformed breadth and depth values were compared by one-way ANOVA with Sidak's multiple comparisons tests. TCRdb holds this immuneACCESS table with in-frame rearrangements only. Some clones are missing; in checked studies, unresolved V genes explain under half, and the rest has no known cause. V and J calls and clone size are as listed in that table; D and trimming were resolved from the DNA. This sample lists 150,000 to 200,000 clones; just over 90% were detected once. Jointly, the top ten make up approximately 2.5% of the sample.

Comments on this clone: The antigen this receptor binds is unknown. Base qualities are missing; no much larger clone stands one base away.

The CDR3 holds 14 amino acids from the cysteine to the phenylalanine. The DNA shown is the 42-base CDR3, in frame from base 1. Sequences were derived from peripheral blood, sampled on day 0 of AZD1222 vaccination. This receptor was taken from an adult in good health. The sequence links TRBV21-1 to TRBJ2-7. TRBV21-1 represents a pseudogene. The DNA sequence is as follows: TGTGCCAGCAGCAAAGGGGAGGGACAGTACGAGCAGTACTTC. This is translated as CASSKGEGQYEQYF.